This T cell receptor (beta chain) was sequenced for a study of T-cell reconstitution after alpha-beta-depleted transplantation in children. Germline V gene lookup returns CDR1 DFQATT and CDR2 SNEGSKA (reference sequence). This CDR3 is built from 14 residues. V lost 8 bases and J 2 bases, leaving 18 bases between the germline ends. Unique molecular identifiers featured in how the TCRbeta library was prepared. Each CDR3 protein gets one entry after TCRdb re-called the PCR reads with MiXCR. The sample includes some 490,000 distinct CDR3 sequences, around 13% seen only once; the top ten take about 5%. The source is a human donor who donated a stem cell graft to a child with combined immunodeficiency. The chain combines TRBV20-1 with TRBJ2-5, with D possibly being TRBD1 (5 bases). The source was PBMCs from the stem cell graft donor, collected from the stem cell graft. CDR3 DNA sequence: TGCAGTATCATTCGGGCAGGGATACAAGAGACCCAGTACTTC. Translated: CSIIRAGIQETQYF.